This entry lists 11 T cell receptor beta chains sequenced from one sample in a study of T cells after yellow fever vaccination. TCRdb reanalysed the 5' RACE reads using MiXCR and keeps one entry per CDR3 protein. The profile shows around 350,000 distinct CDR3 sequences, around a tenth of them singletons. The specimen comprised PBMCs, sampled on the day of the first yellow fever vaccination. These receptors were collected from a man aged 18 to 30 who received the YFV17D yellow fever vaccine.

This clonotype was detected ten times or more. The CDR3: CASSLALRVDNEQFF. In DNA, the CDR3 is TGCGCCAGCAGCTTGGCCCTTCGAGTAGACAATGAGCAGTTCTTC. The chain combines TRBV5-1 with TRBJ2-1; D unclear. CDR3 size: 15 residues. The V end lost 0 bases, the J end lost 5 bases, and 12 bases lay between the germline ends. The V gene's germline CDR1 is SGHRS and CDR2 YFSETQ. Complete variable domain (other parts from reference TRBV5-1 and TRBJ2-1): KAGVTQTPRYLIKTRGQQVTLSCSPISGHRSVSWYQQTPGQGLQFLFEYFSETQRNKGNFPGRFSGRQFSNSRSEMNVSTLELGDSALYLCASSLALRVDNEQFFGPGTRLTVL.

This clonotype has more than one count but fewer than ten. In nucleotides, the CDR3 is TGTGCCAGCAGTCCCCAACCCGGCGGGGGGCACACCTACGAGCAGTACTTC. Encoded protein: CASSPQPGGGHTYEQYF. The chain carries TRBV6-2 or TRBV6-3 and TRBJ2-7; TRBD2 agrees at 8 bases. Germline loops: CDR1 MNHEY, CDR2 SVGEGT. The junction had 14 bases not matched to a gene; V was cut back by 5 bases and J by 2 bases. This CDR3 comprises 17 residues.

This clonotype was recorded a few times. The chain combines TRBV11-2 with TRBJ2-4; D is ambiguous. Trimming took off 1 base at V and 6 bases at J, with 10 bases between the two ends. This CDR3 comprises 14 residues. Germline V CDR1 and CDR2: SGHAT, FQNNGV. CDR3 in amino acids: CASSLGRRTNIQYF. In nucleotides, the CDR3 is TGTGCCAGCAGCTTAGGGCGGCGGACAAACATTCAGTACTTC.

In the case of this clonotype: This may be a read error: a much more frequent sequence differs by one nucleotide. V and J are TRBV4-3 and TRBJ1-2; no definite D call. V gave up 0 bases and J gave up 9 bases, with 14 bases separating them. This CDR3 region has 14 residues. From germline, CDR1 is LGHNA and CDR2 YSLEER. CDR3: CASSQEQLLNSYTF. CDR3 DNA sequence: TGCGCCAGCAGCCAAGAACAGTTGCTAAACAGCTACACCTTC.

The chain couples TRBV20-1 to TRBJ2-7; a weak D match, TRBD2 (6 bases). The CDR3 consists of 13 residues. Germline CDR1 is DFQATT and CDR2 is SNEGSKA (reference sequence). V lost 2 bases to trimming and J lost 5 bases, with 13 bases between them. CDR3 DNA: TGCAGTGCTAGATCGACGGGGGTCCACGAGCAGTACTTC. The encoded protein is CSARSTGVHEQYF.

The CDR3 nucleotides are TGCGCCAGCAGGAACAGGGGGTATTCTAATTCACCCCTCCACTTT. It specifies CASRNRGYSNSPLHF. The chain links TRBV4-1 to TRBJ1-6; 8 bases fit TRBD1. The CDR3 loop spans 15 amino acids. V shed 6 bases and J 6 bases; nucleotides not matched to a gene: 7. The germline V gene has CDR1 MGHRA and CDR2 YSYEKL.

Comment on this clonotype: The junction does not match germline at one end; this may be a read error. The genes are TRBV6-1 and TRBJ2-1; TRBD2 matches at 8 bases. The CDR3 spans 17 residues. The germline V gene has CDR1 MNHNS and CDR2 SASEGT. The CDR3 here is CAGSRSGGATASNEQFF. The CDR3 nucleotides are TGTGCCGGCAGTCGTTCCGGGGGGGCAACCGCTTCCAATGAGCAGTTCTTC.

This clonotype was counted between two and nine times. The chain recombines TRBV5-1 with TRBJ2-2, with 8 bases fitting TRBD1. Per the germline V gene, CDR1 is SGHRS and CDR2 is YFSETQ. The CDR3 contains 15 residues. V trimming: 4 bases; J trimming: 3 bases; junction bases outside the gene matches: 5. The CDR3 DNA follows: TGCGCCAGCAGCCCAGGGGGCATGGACACCGGGGAGCTGTTTTTT. It codes for CASSPGGMDTGELFF.

This clonotype is a singleton in its sample. CDR3: CASSFIMANVLTF. In nucleotides, the CDR3 is TGTGCCAGCAGTTTTATTATGGCCAACGTCCTGACTTTC. The rearrangement uses TRBV27 and TRBJ2-6; D unclear. CDR3 length: 13 residues. V was cut by 3 bases and J by 6 bases, with 6 bases left in between. Germline V gene lookup returns CDR1 MNHEY and CDR2 SMNVEV (reference sequence).

The chain employs TRBV4-2 and TRBJ2-3, with D unclear. Trimming pared 0 bases from V and 2 bases from J, leaving 9 bases between. Germline V gene sequence: CDR1 LGHNA, CDR2 YNFKEQ. This CDR3 spans 15 amino acids. The CDR3 sequence: CASSQDPDSTDTQYF. The CDR3 nucleotides read TGTGCCAGCAGCCAAGACCCCGACTCCACAGATACGCAGTATTTT.

The chain has TRBV20-1 and TRBJ2-1, with TRBD2 as a possible D gene (7 bases). Germline lookup yields CDR1 DFQATT and CDR2 SNEGSKA (reference sequence). The length of the CDR3 is 12 residues. The V end lost 7 bases, the J end lost 6 bases, and 13 bases lay between the germline ends. For the CDR3, the DNA is TGCAGTGAGGGCGGGGGCGGCAATGAGCAGTTCTTC. Translation: CSEGGGGNEQFF.